The 10 T cell receptor beta chains below were found in one sample sequenced in a study of Graves' ophthalmopathy and Graves' hyperthyroidism. Amplified material comprised TCR beta CDR3 regions derived from RNA transcripts. HTBI primers primed a first-round RT-PCR, and a second-round multiplex PCR followed. TCRdb passed the multiplex PCR reads through MiXCR, listing each CDR3 protein once. This table has fewer than 600,000 distinct CDR3 sequences, around 15% appearing once. Sequenced input: blood. The receptors stem from a woman in her twenties or thirties with Graves' ophthalmopathy.

This clonotype occurred many times. J is TRBJ1-5 and V is TRBV10-3; 10 nucleotides match TRBD1. CDR1 is ENHRY, CDR2 SYGVKD, per germline. The CDR3 covers 13 residues. V shed 7 bases, J shed 7 bases, and the junction held 4 bases outside the gene matches. The CDR3 here is CAINGQGEQPQHF. For the CDR3, the DNA is TGTGCCATCAACGGACAGGGGGAACAGCCCCAGCATTTT.

The J gene is TRBJ2-5, the V gene TRBV24-1, with D possibly being TRBD1 or TRBD2 (6 bases each). The germline V gene has CDR1 KGHDR and CDR2 SFDVKD. This CDR3 region has 16 residues. V was clipped by 3 bases and J by 4 bases, with 17 bases between them. CDR3 amino acids: CATSDRAGDLRETQYF. The DNA of the CDR3 is TGTGCCACCAGTGATCGGGCAGGGGACTTGAGAGAGACCCAGTACTTC.

The chain joins TRBV14 to TRBJ1-2, with unresolved D. CDR1 is SGHDN, CDR2 FVKESK, per germline. The CDR3 totals 14 residues. The V end lost 4 bases, the J end lost 4 bases, and 13 bases lay between the germline ends. CDR3 DNA: TGTGCCAGCAGCCCCAAACTCTACACCTATGGCTACACCTTC. Its protein is CASSPKLYTYGYTF.

In the case of this clonotype: One junction end disagrees with the germline gene, perhaps due to a read error. The genes are TRBV7-7 and TRBJ1-1; D may be TRBD1 (6 bases). This CDR3 spans 14 amino acids. The germline V gene encodes CDR1 SSHAT and CDR2 FNYEAQ (reference sequence). As DNA, the CDR3 is TGTGCTAGCAGTCCACTTACAGGGTACACTGAAGCTTTCTTT. Translated, it gives CASSPLTGYTEAFF.

This sequence joins TRBV20-1 and TRBJ2-5; D unclear. V lost 1 base to trimming and J lost 4 bases, with 16 bases between them. CDR1 DFQATT and CDR2 SNEGSKA come from the germline V gene (reference sequence). The CDR3 consists of 15 residues. This CDR3 is CSARVSARVGETQYF. Written as DNA, the CDR3 is TGCAGTGCTAGAGTCAGCGCAAGGGTGGGAGAGACCCAGTACTTC.

This clonotype appeared many times. V is TRBV6-1 and J is TRBJ1-5; no firm D call. This CDR3 is built from 13 residues. In germline, CDR1 is MNHNS, CDR2 SASEGT. V was shortened by 6 bases and J by 4 bases, with 10 bases between the two germline ends. The CDR3 DNA is TGTGCCAGCAGACCTCGGGAGAATCAGCCCCAGCATTTT. Its translation: CASRPRENQPQHF.

This clonotype was counted ten times or more. The V call is TRBV24-1, the J call TRBJ2-5; a possible D gene is TRBD1 (6 bases). The CDR3 has 13 amino acids. With 5 bases removed from V and 5 bases from J, the gap between germline ends came to 11 bases. CDR1 is KGHDR and CDR2 is SFDVKD in the germline V gene. This CDR3 is CATSVQGWETQYF. CDR3 bases: TGTGCCACCAGTGTACAGGGTTGGGAGACCCAGTACTTC.

The J gene is TRBJ1-2, the V gene TRBV15, with a weak D call TRBD1 (6 bases). The germline V and J ends were trimmed by 0 bases and 2 bases, with 16 bases remaining between them. The germline CDR1 and CDR2 sequences are LNHNV and YYDKDF (reference sequence). The CDR3 has 17 residues. This CDR3 is CATSRDRARGYNYGYTF. In DNA form, the CDR3 reads TGTGCCACCAGCAGAGATCGGGCCAGGGGATACAACTATGGCTACACCTTC.

This clonotype was observed many times. The chain recombines TRBV30 with TRBJ2-2, with D perhaps matching TRBD1 (5 bases). V gave up 3 bases and J gave up 1 base, with 9 bases separating them. The CDR3 length is 14 residues. The germline CDR1 and CDR2 sequences are GTSNPN and SVGIG (reference sequence). CDR3 protein: CAWRQGMNTGELFF. The CDR3 DNA is TGTGCCTGGAGGCAGGGAATGAACACCGGGGAGCTGTTTTTT. Full variable domain (remainder filled in from reference TRBV30 and TRBJ2-2): SQTIHQWPATLVQPVGSPLSLECTVEGTSNPNLYWYRQAAGRGLQLLFYSVGIGQISSEVPQNLSASRPQDRQFILSSKKLLLSDSGFYLCAWRQGMNTGELFFGEGSRLTVL.

This clonotype was recorded at least ten times. This chain uses TRBV10-3 with TRBJ2-5; maybe TRBD1 (6 bases). This CDR3 has 14 residues. Trimming shortened V by 10 bases and J by 4 bases, and 19 bases separated the two germline ends. Germline lookup yields CDR1 ENHRY and CDR2 SYGVKD. DNA for the CDR3: TGTGCCACCCAAGCCAAGGGGACAAGAGAGACCCAGTACTTC. Encoded protein: CATQAKGTRETQYF.